Sequencing of this T cell receptor beta chain was carried out in a study of blood T cell repertoires in COVID-19. The wider study: In each case, the material was cDNA or gDNA derived from T cells, B-cell-depleted T cells, or PBMCs.

Looked up from germline, CDR1 is LGHNA and CDR2 is YNFKEQ. With V trimmed by 0 bases and J by 4 bases, 4 bases remained unmatched. The CDR3 contains 16 residues. Data came from immunoSEQ multiplex PCR; TCRdb stores just in-frame clones and leaves some out. Found here are 350,000 or so clones, approximately 88% of them singletons; the top ten hold 1.6%. The rearrangement links TRBV4-2 to TRBJ2-3; 10 positions agree with TRBD1. The sequenced sample was peripheral blood. The origin of this receptor is a woman in her thirties with COVID-19, enrolled during active disease. For the CDR3, the DNA is TGTGCCAGCAGCCAAGAAACGGGACAGGGGTCAGATACGCAGTATTTT. Amino acid sequence: CASSQETGQGSDTQYF.